This T cell receptor (beta chain) originates from a study of vaccination effects on CD4 cells after COVID-19. Points on this clone: The antigen remains unidentified.

Pools of viral peptides were used by the ViraFEST assay to expand antigen-specific CD4+ T cells ahead of sequencing. Following 10 days of culture, CD4+ T cells were isolated. Vaccinated recipients, who were negative for nucleocapsid antibodies, had no history of SARS-CoV-2 infection. The CDR3 extends over 16 amino acids. The germline CDR1 and CDR2 sequences are LNHNV and YYDKDF (reference sequence). J lost 4 bases, V lost 5 bases, and 8 bases had no gene match. Regarding the study as a whole: Common cold coronaviruses were cross-recognized by only 1 of 255 vaccine-induced clones in healthy vaccinees.

Libraries were prepared by immunoSEQ multiplex PCR; TCRdb keeps only in-frame clonotypes and omits some of them. The top ten clones hold about 9.9% of a sample with approximately 21,000 clones, 60% to 80% of them seen once. The TCR originated in a human donor who received a COVID-19 vaccine. V is TRBV15 and J is TRBJ2-5, with TRBD2 matching 12 bases. This specimen consisted of CD4+ T cells from PBMCs cultured with HCoV-NL63 spike peptides, obtained before COVID-19 vaccination. The CDR3 sequence: CATSSRTSGIRETQYF. The DNA of the CDR3 is TGTGCCACCAGCTCTAGGACTAGCGGGATAAGAGAGACCCAGTACTTC.